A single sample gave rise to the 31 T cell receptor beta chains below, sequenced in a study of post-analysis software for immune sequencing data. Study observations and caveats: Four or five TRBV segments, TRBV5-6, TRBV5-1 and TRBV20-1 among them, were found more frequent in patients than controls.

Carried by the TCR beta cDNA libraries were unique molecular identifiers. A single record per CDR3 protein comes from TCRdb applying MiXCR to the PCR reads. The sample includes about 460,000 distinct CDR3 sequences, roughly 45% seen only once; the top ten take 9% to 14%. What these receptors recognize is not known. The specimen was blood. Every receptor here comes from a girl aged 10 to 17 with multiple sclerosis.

CDR3 region: CASSQEGLGHNEQFF. Written as DNA, the CDR3 is TGTGCCAGCAGCCAAGAGGGACTAGGGCACAATGAGCAGTTCTTC. This chain joins TRBV4-2 and TRBJ2-1; 8 bases line up with TRBD2. Trimming cost V 0 bases and J 5 bases; bases outside gene matches: 3. The length of the CDR3 is 15 residues. Germline V gene lookup returns CDR1 LGHNA and CDR2 YNFKEQ.

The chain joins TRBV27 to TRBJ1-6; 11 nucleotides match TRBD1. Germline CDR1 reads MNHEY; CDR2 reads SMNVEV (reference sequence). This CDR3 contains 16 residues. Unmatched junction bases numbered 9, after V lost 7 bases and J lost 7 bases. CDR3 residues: CASTFYGTGGNSPLHF. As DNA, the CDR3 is TGTGCCAGCACCTTCTACGGGACAGGGGGAAATTCACCCCTCCACTTT.

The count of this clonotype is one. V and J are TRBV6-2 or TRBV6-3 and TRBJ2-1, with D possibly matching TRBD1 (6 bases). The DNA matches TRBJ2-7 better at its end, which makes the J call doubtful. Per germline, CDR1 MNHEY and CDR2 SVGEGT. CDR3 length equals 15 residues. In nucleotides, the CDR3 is TGTGCCAGCAGCCCCGGGACAAGCTCCTACAATGAGCAGTACTTC. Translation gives CASSPGTSSYNEQYF.

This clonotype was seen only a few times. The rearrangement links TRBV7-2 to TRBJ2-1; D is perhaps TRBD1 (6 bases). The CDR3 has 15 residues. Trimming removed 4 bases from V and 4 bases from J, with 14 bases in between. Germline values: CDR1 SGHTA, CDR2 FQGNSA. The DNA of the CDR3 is TGTGCCAGCAGCTCGAAAGGCACAGGGTACAATGAGCAGTTCTTC. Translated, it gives CASSSKGTGYNEQFF.

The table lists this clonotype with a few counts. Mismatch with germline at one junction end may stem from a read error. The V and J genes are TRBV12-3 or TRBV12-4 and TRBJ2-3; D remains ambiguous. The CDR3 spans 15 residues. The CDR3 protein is CASGFLDSSTDTQYF. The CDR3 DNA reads TGTGCCAGCGGTTTCCTGGATTCTAGCACAGATACGCAGTATTTT.

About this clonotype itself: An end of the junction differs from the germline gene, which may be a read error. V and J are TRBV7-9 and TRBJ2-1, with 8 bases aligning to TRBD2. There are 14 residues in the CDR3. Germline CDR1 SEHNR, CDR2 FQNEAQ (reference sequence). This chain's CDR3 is CASSFGGGNNGQFF. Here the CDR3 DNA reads TGTGCCAGCAGCTTCGGGGGGGGGAACAATGGGCAGTTCTTC.

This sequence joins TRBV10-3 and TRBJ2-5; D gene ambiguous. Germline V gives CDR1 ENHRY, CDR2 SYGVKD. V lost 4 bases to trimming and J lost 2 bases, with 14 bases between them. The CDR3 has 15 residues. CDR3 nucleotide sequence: TGTGCCATCAGTGTGACCGTACTGGGGCAAGAGACCCAGTACTTC. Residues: CAISVTVLGQETQYF.

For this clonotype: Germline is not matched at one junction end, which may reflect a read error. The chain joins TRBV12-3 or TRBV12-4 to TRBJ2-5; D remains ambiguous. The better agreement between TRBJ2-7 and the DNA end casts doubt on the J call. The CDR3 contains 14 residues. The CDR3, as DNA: TGTGCCAGTAGTTTACAGTTTGGTTGGTACGAGCAGTACTTC. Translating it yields CASSLQFGWYEQYF.

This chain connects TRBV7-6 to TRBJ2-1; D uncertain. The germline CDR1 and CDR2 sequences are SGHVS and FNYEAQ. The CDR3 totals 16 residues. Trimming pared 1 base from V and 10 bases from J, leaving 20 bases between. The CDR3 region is CASSLVGEDASYEQFF. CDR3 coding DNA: TGTGCCAGCAGCTTAGTTGGTGAAGATGCGTCCTACGAGCAGTTCTTC.

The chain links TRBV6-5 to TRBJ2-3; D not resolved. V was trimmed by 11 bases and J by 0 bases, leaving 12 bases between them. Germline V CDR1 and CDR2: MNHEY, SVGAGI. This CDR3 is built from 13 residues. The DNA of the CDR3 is TGTGCCTGCACCCAGACTAGCACAGATACGCAGTATTTT. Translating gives CACTQTSTDTQYF.

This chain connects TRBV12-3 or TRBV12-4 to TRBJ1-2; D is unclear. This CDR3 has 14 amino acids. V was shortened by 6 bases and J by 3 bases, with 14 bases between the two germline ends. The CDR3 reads CASSSRAMHYGYTF. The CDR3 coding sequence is TGTGCCAGCAGCAGCCGAGCGATGCACTATGGCTACACCTTC.

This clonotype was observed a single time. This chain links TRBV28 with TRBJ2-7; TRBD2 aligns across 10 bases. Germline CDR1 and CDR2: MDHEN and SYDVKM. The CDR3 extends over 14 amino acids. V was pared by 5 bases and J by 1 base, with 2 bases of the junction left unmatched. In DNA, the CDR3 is TGTGCCAGCAGTAGCGGGAGGGGATCCTACGAGCAGTACTTC. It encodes CASSSGRGSYEQYF.

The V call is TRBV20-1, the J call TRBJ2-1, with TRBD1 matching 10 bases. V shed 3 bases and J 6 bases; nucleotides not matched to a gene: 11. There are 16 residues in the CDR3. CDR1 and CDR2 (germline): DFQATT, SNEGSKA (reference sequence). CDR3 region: CSARKVSGQGSNEQFF. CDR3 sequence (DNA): TGCAGTGCTAGGAAGGTCTCGGGACAGGGGAGCAATGAGCAGTTCTTC.

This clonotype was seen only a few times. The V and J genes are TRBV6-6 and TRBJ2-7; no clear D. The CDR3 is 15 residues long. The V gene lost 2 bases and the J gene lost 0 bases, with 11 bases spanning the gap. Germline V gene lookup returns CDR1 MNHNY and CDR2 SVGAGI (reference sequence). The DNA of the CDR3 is TGTGCCAGCAGTTACGCGGAAGCCAGCTCCTACGAGCAGTACTTC. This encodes CASSYAEASSYEQYF.

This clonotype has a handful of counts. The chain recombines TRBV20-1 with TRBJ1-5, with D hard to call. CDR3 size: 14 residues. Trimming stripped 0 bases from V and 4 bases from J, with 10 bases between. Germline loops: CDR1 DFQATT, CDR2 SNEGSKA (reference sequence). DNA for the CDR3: TGCAGTGCTAGAGACTCCATTGGGAATCAGCCCCAGCATTTT. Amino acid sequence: CSARDSIGNQPQHF.

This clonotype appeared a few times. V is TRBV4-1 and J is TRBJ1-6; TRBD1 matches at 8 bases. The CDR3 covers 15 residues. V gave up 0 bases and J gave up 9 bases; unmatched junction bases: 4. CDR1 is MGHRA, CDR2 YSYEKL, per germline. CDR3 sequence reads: CASSQEGQGSSPLHF. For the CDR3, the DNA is TGCGCCAGCAGCCAAGAAGGACAGGGCAGTTCACCCCTCCACTTT.

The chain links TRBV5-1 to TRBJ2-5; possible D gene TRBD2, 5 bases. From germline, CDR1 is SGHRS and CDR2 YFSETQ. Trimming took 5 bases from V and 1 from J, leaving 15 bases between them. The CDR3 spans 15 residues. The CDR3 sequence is CASRDTGGFQETQYF. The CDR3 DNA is TGCGCCAGCAGAGATACGGGCGGGTTCCAAGAGACCCAGTACTTC.

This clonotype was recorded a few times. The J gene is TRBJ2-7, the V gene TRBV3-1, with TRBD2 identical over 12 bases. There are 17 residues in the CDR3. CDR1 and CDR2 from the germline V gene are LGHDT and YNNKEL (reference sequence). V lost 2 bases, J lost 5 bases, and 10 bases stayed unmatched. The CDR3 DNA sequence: TGTGCCAGCAGCCAACCGACTAGCGGGAGAATAGACGACGAGCAGTACTTC. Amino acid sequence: CASSQPTSGRIDDEQYF.

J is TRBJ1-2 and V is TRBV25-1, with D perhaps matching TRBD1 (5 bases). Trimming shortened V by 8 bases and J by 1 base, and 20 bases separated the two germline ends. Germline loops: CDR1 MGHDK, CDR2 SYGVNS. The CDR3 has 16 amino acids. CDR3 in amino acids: CASFGTAQNLNYGYTF. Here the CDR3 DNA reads TGTGCCAGCTTTGGGACGGCCCAAAACCTTAACTATGGCTACACCTTC.

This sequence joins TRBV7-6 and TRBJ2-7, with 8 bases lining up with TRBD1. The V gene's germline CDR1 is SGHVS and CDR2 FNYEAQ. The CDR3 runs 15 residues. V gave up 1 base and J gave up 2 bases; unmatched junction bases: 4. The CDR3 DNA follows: TGTGCCAGCAGCTTAGTTCAGGGGGCAACCTACGAGCAGTACTTC. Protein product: CASSLVQGATYEQYF.

The CDR3 is CATSRDLGLAGVNEQFF. In DNA, the CDR3 is TGTGCCACCAGCAGAGATCTCGGACTAGCGGGAGTCAATGAGCAGTTCTTC. The chain employs TRBV15 and TRBJ2-1; 13 bases line up with TRBD2. In germline, CDR1 is LNHNV, CDR2 YYDKDF (reference sequence). The CDR3 contains 17 residues. J lost 6 bases, V lost 0 bases, and 5 bases had no gene match.

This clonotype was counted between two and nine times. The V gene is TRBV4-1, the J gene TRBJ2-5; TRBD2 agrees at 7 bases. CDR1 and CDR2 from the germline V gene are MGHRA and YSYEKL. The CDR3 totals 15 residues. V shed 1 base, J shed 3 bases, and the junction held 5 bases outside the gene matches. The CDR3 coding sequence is TGCGCCAGCAGCCAAGCTAGCGGAGGTAAAGAGACCCAGTACTTC. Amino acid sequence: CASSQASGGKETQYF.

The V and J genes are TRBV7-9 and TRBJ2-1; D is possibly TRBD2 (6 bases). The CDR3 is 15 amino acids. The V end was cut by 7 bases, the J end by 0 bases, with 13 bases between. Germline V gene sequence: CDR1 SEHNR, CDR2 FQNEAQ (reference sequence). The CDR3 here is CASTLTRSSYNEQFF. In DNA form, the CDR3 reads TGTGCCAGCACCTTGACTAGGAGCTCCTACAATGAGCAGTTCTTC.

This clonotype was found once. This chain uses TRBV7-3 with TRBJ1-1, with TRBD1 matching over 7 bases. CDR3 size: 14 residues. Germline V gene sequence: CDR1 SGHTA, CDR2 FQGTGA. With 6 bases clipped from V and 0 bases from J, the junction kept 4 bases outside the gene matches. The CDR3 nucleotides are TGTGCCAGCAGACTCGACAGGGTGAACACTGAAGCTTTCTTT. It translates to CASRLDRVNTEAFF.

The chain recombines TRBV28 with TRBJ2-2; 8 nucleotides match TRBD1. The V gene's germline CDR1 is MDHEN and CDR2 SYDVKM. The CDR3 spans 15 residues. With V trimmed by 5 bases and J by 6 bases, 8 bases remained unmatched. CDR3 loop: CASSTGQVGPGELFF. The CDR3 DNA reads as TGTGCCAGCAGTACGGGACAGGTTGGCCCCGGGGAGCTGTTTTTT.

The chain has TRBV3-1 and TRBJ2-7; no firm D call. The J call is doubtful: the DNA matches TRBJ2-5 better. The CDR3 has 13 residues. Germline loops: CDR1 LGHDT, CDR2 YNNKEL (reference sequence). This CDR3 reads CASSLNIAETQYF. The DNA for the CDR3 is TGTGCCAGCAGCCTCAATATTGCAGAGACCCAGTACTTC.

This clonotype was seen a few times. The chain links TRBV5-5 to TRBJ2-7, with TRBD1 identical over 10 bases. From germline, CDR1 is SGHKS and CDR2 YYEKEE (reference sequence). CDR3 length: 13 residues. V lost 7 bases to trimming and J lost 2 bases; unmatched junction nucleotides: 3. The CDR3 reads CASEGTGAYEQYF. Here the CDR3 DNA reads TGTGCCAGCGAAGGGACAGGGGCCTACGAGCAGTACTTC.

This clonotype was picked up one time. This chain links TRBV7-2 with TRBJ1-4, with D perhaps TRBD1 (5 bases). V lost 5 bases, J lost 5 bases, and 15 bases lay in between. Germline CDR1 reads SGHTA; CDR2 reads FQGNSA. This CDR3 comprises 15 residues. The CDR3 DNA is TGTGCCAGCAGCAAGTTCGCCGGGGCAAATGAAAAACTGTTTTTT. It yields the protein CASSKFAGANEKLFF. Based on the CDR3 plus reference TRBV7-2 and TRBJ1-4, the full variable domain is GAGVSQSPSNKVTEKGKDVELRCDPISGHTALYWYRQSLGQGLEFLIYFQGNSAPDKSGLPSDRFSAERTGGSVSTLTIQRTQQEDSAVYLCASSKFAGANEKLFFGSGTQLSVL.

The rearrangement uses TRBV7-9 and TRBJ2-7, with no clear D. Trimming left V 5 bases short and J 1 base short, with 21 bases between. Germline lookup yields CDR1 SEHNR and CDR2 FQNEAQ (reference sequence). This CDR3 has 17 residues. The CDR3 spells CASSTSAGITVSYEQYF. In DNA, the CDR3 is TGTGCCAGCAGCACCTCCGCAGGCATTACCGTATCCTACGAGCAGTACTTC. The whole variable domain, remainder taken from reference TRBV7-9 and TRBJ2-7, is DTGVSQNPRHKITKRGQNVTFRCDPISEHNRLYWYRQTLGQGPEFLTYFQNEAQLEKSRLLSDRFSAERPKGSFSTLEIQRTEQGDSAMYLCASSTSAGITVSYEQYFGPGTRLTVT.

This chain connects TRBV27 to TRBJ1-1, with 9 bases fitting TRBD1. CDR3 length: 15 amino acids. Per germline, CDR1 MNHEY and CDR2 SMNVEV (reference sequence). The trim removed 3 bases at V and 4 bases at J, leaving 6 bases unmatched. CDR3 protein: CASSFGTGRFTEAFF. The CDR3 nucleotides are TGTGCCAGCAGTTTTGGGACAGGGAGGTTCACTGAAGCTTTCTTT.

In nucleotides, the CDR3 is TGTGCCAGCAGTTTAAAAAGGGCGCAAGAGACCCAGTACTTC. This codes for CASSLKRAQETQYF. V and J are TRBV27 and TRBJ2-5, with D unclear. The CDR3 runs 14 residues. Germline V gene data show CDR1 as MNHEY and CDR2 as SMNVEV (reference sequence). V shed 2 bases and J shed 2 bases, with 9 bases lying between them.